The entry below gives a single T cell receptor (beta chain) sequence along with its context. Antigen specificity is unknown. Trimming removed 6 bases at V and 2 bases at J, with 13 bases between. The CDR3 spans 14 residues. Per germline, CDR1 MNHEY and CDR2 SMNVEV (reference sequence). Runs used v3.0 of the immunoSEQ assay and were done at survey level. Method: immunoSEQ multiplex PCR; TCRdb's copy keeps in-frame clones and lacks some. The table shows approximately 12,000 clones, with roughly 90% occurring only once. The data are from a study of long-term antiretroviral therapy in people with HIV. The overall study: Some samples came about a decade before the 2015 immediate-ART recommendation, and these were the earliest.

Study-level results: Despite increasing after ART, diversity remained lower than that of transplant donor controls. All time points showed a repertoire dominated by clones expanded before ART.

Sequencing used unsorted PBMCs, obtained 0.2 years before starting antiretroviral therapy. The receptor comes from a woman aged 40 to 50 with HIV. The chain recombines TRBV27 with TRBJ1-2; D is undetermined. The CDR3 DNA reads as TGTGCCAGCAGGGCCCCGGGTCAAAACTATGGCTACACCTTC. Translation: CASRAPGQNYGYTF.